The clone carrying this T cell receptor beta chain was found a few times. The antigen is unknown. The data belong to a study of cytomegalovirus exposure and HLA in healthy donors. Regarding the study as a whole: A prior analysis recorded that most TCR beta V segments were productive about 90% or about 30% of the time.

Both 60 Vbeta primers and 13 Jbeta primers went into the PCR. This table comes from immunoSEQ multiplex PCR, and its TCRdb copy is limited to in-frame clones, with some not included. The sample lists 140,000 to 150,000 clones, around three quarters seen once, with approximately 2.3% in the top ten. The receptor was derived from a woman aged 60-75 years in good health and CMV-seropositive. The sequencing input was PBMCs.

The CDR3 loop reads CAIRRVGTRNNEQFF. The DNA for the CDR3 is TGTGCCATCCGAAGGGTAGGGACTCGAAACAATGAGCAGTTCTTC. The chain is built from TRBV6-5 and TRBJ2-1; D is perhaps TRBD2 (6 bases). The CDR3 has 15 residues. Germline CDR1 is MNHEY and CDR2 is SVGAGI. Trimming removed 10 bases from V and 5 bases from J, with 21 bases in between.